A single sample is the source of the 3 T cell receptor beta chains below, sequenced in a study of regulatory and conventional T cells in RAG deficiency. Clones were read by immunoSEQ multiplex PCR, and TCRdb kept only the in-frame ones, dropping some. The sample lists 20,000 or so clones, 85% to 95% occurring once. Conventional CD4+ T cells were sorted from blood as CD25-low CD127-high cells. The sample was also linked to a second study, of regulatory T cells. That work adds: Primers: 52 TRBV forward and 13 TRBJ reverse.

Sequenced: CD4+ T cells sorted from blood. Every receptor here comes from a human donor in good health.

The genes are TRBV28 and TRBJ2-1; D might be TRBD1 or TRBD2, each matching 5 bases. Germline lookup yields CDR1 MDHEN and CDR2 SYDVKM. Trimming cost V 7 bases and J 9 bases, with 16 bases left between them. The length of the CDR3 is 13 residues. In DNA form, the CDR3 reads TGTGCCAGCACCACCGATTCGGGGCTTGAGCAGTTCTTC. Its protein product is CASTTDSGLEQFF.

This sequence joins TRBV5-8 and TRBJ2-7, with D perhaps given as TRBD1 or TRBD2 (5 bases each). Trimming removed 5 bases from V and 4 bases from J, with 13 bases in between. From germline, CDR1 is SGHTS and CDR2 YDEGEE. This CDR3 region has 13 residues. The CDR3, as DNA: TGTGCCAGCAGTACGGGACCCTTATACGAGCAGTACTTC. Protein sequence: CASSTGPLYEQYF.

The V call is TRBV9, the J call TRBJ1-4; D is uncertain. CDR1 and CDR2 (germline): SGDLS, YYNGEE. V was cut by 0 bases and J by 0 bases, with 6 bases left in between. This CDR3 is 15 amino acids long. Written as DNA, the CDR3 is TGTGCCAGCAGCGTAGCGGCCACAACTAATGAAAAACTGTTTTTT. Its protein product is CASSVAATTNEKLFF.